This T cell receptor beta chain was sequenced in a study of OX40 agonist ivuxolimab in advanced cancers. The V segment lost 5 bases and the J segment 5 bases; nucleotides outside the gene matches: 0. In germline, CDR1 is SGHRS, CDR2 YFSETQ. This CDR3 has 14 residues. Assay: immunoSEQ multiplex PCR; the TCRdb copy retains only in-frame clones and omits some. The repertoire holds around 100,000 clones, with about 86% as singletons. The origin of this receptor is an adult with an advanced solid tumor such as melanoma, head and neck, liver or kidney cancer. Here the sequenced sample was CD4+ or CD8+ T cells sorted from blood, taken in a trial of the OX40 agonist ivuxolimab. J is TRBJ2-1 and V is TRBV5-1; 14 nucleotides align to TRBD2. The CDR3 region has the DNA TGCGCCAGCAGGGGACTAGCGGGGGACAATGAGCAGTTCTTC. It is translated as CASRGLAGDNEQFF.